A single sample is the source of the 18 T cell receptor beta chains below, sequenced in a study of blood T cell repertoires in COVID-19. Using immunoSEQ multiplex PCR, the repertoire was profiled, and TCRdb retains in-frame clones only, with some absent. The profile shows tens of thousands of clones, 82% of them singletons. Sample: peripheral blood. These receptors all come from an elderly woman with acute or convalescent COVID-19.

The chain links TRBV27 to TRBJ1-2; D is possibly TRBD1 (6 bases). The V gene lost 4 bases and the J gene lost 5 bases, with 17 bases spanning the gap. This CDR3 region has 15 residues. The germline gives CDR1 MNHEY, CDR2 SMNVEV (reference sequence). CDR3 residues: CASSSTEGTKYGYTF. CDR3 DNA: TGTGCCAGCAGTTCCACTGAAGGGACAAAGTATGGCTACACCTTC.

The chain carries TRBV6-5 and TRBJ1-1; perhaps TRBD1 as D (5 bases). This CDR3 region has 14 residues. Trimming removed 4 bases at V and 4 bases at J, with 13 bases between. Germline-derived CDR1 and CDR2 are MNHEY and SVGAGI. The CDR3 region has the DNA TGTGCCAGCAGTTGGTCACAGGCGAGCACTGAAGCTTTCTTT. This sequence encodes CASSWSQASTEAFF.

The table lists this clone with a count of one. The rearrangement uses TRBV6-1 and TRBJ1-6; a possible D gene is TRBD1 (5 bases). The CDR3 length is 16 residues. Trimming removed 1 base from V and 8 bases from J, with 15 bases in between. CDR1 is MNHNS and CDR2 is SASEGT in the germline V gene. CDR3: CASSEDGGPGDSPLHF. CDR3 in DNA: TGTGCCAGCAGTGAAGACGGAGGGCCGGGGGATTCACCCCTCCACTTT.

The gene calls are TRBV5-1 and TRBJ1-3; TRBD1 might be the D (5 bases). CDR1 and CDR2 from the germline V gene are SGHRS and YFSETQ. This CDR3 has 15 residues. The ends were cut back, 4 bases at V and 0 bases at J, with 11 bases in the middle. CDR3 in DNA: TGCGCCAGCAGCCGGGACGGGAGCTCTGGAAACACCATATATTTT. Protein: CASSRDGSSGNTIYF.

V is TRBV5-1 and J is TRBJ1-6; 9 bases fit TRBD1. The CDR3 has 15 residues. The J segment lost 9 bases and the V segment lost 0 bases, leaving 4 bases of the junction unmatched. CDR1 and CDR2 (germline): SGHRS, YFSETQ. DNA of the CDR3: TGCGCCAGCAGCTTGGGACAGGGGGTCCTTTCACCCCTCCACTTT. It yields the protein CASSLGQGVLSPLHF.

This rearrangement joins TRBV29-1 to TRBJ1-2; TRBD1 matches at 10 bases. The CDR3 has 12 amino acids. The V gene end was trimmed by 3 bases and the J gene end by 8 bases; junction bases not matched to a gene: 3. In germline, CDR1 is SQVTM, CDR2 ANQGSEA. CDR3 sequence: CSVDLTGGGYTF. Written as DNA, the CDR3 is TGCAGCGTTGATTTGACAGGGGGCGGCTACACCTTC.

V gene TRBV5-4 combines with J gene TRBJ2-2, with D perhaps matching TRBD1 (6 bases). This CDR3 comprises 12 residues. Trimming removed 9 bases from V and 1 base from J, with 7 bases in between. Germline values: CDR1 SGHNT, CDR2 YYREEE (reference sequence). CDR3 in DNA: TGTGCCACACAGGGGAACACCGGGGAGCTGTTTTTT. Encoded protein: CATQGNTGELFF.

This rearrangement joins TRBV9 to TRBJ2-5; tentatively, D is TRBD2 (7 bases). Trimming pared 4 bases from V and 0 bases from J, leaving 16 bases between. CDR1 is SGDLS, CDR2 YYNGEE, per germline. The CDR3 has 16 amino acids. The CDR3 protein is CASSPIRGANQETQYF. The DNA for the CDR3 is TGTGCCAGCAGCCCCATCCGGGGGGCGAACCAAGAGACCCAGTACTTC. Full variable domain (rest looked up from reference TRBV9 and TRBJ2-5): DSGVTQTPKHLITATGQRVTLRCSPRSGDLSVYWYQQSLDQGLQFLIQYYNGEERAKGNILERFSAQQFPDLHSELNLSSLELGDSALYFCASSPIRGANQETQYFGPGTRLLVL.

The gene calls are TRBV24-1 and TRBJ2-5; 10 positions match TRBD2. Germline CDR1 is KGHDR and CDR2 is SFDVKD. The CDR3 extends over 18 amino acids. The ends lost 3 bases at V and 2 bases at J; junction bases unmatched: 11. The CDR3 here is CATSDPGETSGAQETQYF. CDR3 nucleotides: TGTGCCACCAGTGATCCAGGGGAAACTAGCGGGGCACAAGAGACCCAGTACTTC.

This sequence joins TRBV6-6 and TRBJ2-2; no firm D call. This CDR3 region has 14 residues. Trimming left V 7 bases short and J 2 bases short, with 11 bases between. The V gene's germline CDR1 is MNHNY and CDR2 SVGAGI (reference sequence). The DNA for the CDR3 is TGTGCCAGCATCCTTACATCTAACACCGGGGAGCTGTTTTTT. This codes for CASILTSNTGELFF.

The V gene is TRBV18, the J gene TRBJ2-5; D is uncertain. This CDR3 is built from 13 residues. V dropped 1 base and J dropped 2 bases, with 5 bases sitting between them. Germline lookup yields CDR1 KGHSH and CDR2 LQKENI. The CDR3 bases are TGTGCCAGCTCACCACAACTACAAGAGACCCAGTACTTC. Translating it yields CASSPQLQETQYF.

In its sample, this clone was seen a few times. The chain joins TRBV29-1 to TRBJ2-1, with 7 nucleotides matching TRBD1. This CDR3 spans 13 amino acids. Germline values: CDR1 SQVTM, CDR2 ANQGSEA. V trimming: 6 bases; J trimming: 3 bases; junction bases outside the gene matches: 5. The CDR3 reads CSVRDSLYNEQFF. The CDR3 nucleotides are TGCAGCGTCAGGGACAGCCTCTACAATGAGCAGTTCTTC.

J is TRBJ2-7 and V is TRBV6-1; 16 nucleotides line up with TRBD2. V shed 4 bases, J shed 2 bases, and the junction held 5 bases outside the gene matches. Germline values: CDR1 MNHNS, CDR2 SASEGT. CDR3 length: 17 amino acids. The CDR3, as DNA: TGTGCCAGCAGTGGGGGGACTAGCGGGAGGGTCCCCTACGAGCAGTACTTC. Its protein is CASSGGTSGRVPYEQYF.

This clone came up a few times. The V call is TRBV11-3, the J call TRBJ2-2, with D possibly being TRBD2 (5 bases). Trimming pared 5 bases from V and 6 bases from J, leaving 10 bases between. CDR1 is SGHNT and CDR2 is YENEEA in the germline V gene. The CDR3 covers 13 residues. In DNA form, the CDR3 reads TGTGCCAGCAGCATCGCGCGGGCCGGGGAGCTGTTTTTT. Protein product: CASSIARAGELFF.

The chain has TRBV3-1 (or the pseudogene TRBV3-2) and TRBJ1-2; maybe TRBD1 (6 bases). Germline CDR1 reads LGHDT; CDR2 reads YNNKEL (reference sequence). This CDR3 is 15 amino acids long. V lost 3 bases and J lost 2, with 13 bases in between. The chain's CDR3 is CASSQGGTLNYGYTF. CDR3 nucleotide sequence: TGTGCCAGCAGCCAGGGGGGGACATTAAACTATGGCTACACCTTC.

V and J are TRBV11-3 and TRBJ2-1; the D is unclear. V shed 2 bases and J shed 4 bases, with 6 bases lying between them. The CDR3 covers 13 residues. In germline, CDR1 is SGHNT, CDR2 YENEEA. CDR3 DNA sequence: TGTGCCAGCAGCTTACAACAGTACAATGAGCAGTTCTTC. Its translation is CASSLQQYNEQFF.

This clone was seen a handful of times. A junction boundary mismatches the germline segment, possibly from a read error. This rearrangement joins TRBV6-4 to TRBJ1-1, with TRBD1 matching over 8 bases. The CDR3 runs 14 residues. CDR1 is MRHNA, CDR2 SNTAGT, per germline. The CDR3 region is CASRDSDRGTEAFF. CDR3 coding DNA: TGTGCCAGCAGAGACTCAGACAGGGGCACTGAAGCTTTCTTT.

V gene TRBV3-1 (or the pseudogene TRBV3-2) combines with J gene TRBJ2-7; 11 bases are shared with TRBD2. The CDR3 covers 16 residues. With V trimmed by 2 bases and J by 5 bases, 8 bases remained unmatched. Germline CDR1 and CDR2: LGHDT and YNNKEL (reference sequence). The CDR3 bases are TGTGCCAGCAGCCAAACTAGCGGGAGTAAGGCCCACGAGCAGTACTTC. It is translated as CASSQTSGSKAHEQYF.